The 9 T cell receptor beta chains below were found in one sample sequenced in a study of radiotherapy plus CTLA-4 blockade in lung cancer. Some clones are missing from TCRdb's copy, which holds only in-frame ones; the method was immunoSEQ multiplex PCR. The sample includes about 38,000 clones, about three quarters of them seen just once. The specimen comprised peripheral blood, sampled from a patient treated with radiotherapy plus ipilimumab. The receptors stem from a human donor with non-small cell lung cancer who had stable disease on radiotherapy plus ipilimumab.

The chain's CDR3 is CASSLTVSNEQFF. The CDR3 DNA reads TGTGCCAGCAGCTTGACAGTTTCCAATGAGCAGTTCTTC. The rearrangement joins TRBV7-9 to TRBJ2-1; tentatively, D is TRBD1 (5 bases). This CDR3 is 13 amino acids long. Trimming took off 3 bases at V and 6 bases at J, with 9 bases between the two ends. Germline V gives CDR1 SEHNR, CDR2 FQNEAQ (reference sequence).

CDR3 in DNA: TGTGCCAGTAGTATAGTTGGGACAGAGAACTATGGCTACACCTTC. Its protein product is CASSIVGTENYGYTF. The chain carries TRBV19 and TRBJ1-2, with 7 nucleotides matching TRBD1. The junction had 4 bases not matched to a gene; V was cut back by 1 base and J by 2 bases. The CDR3 contains 15 residues. CDR1 is LNHDA, CDR2 SQIVND, per germline (reference sequence).

The chain recombines TRBV15 with TRBJ1-5; no clear D. Germline V CDR1 and CDR2: LNHNV, YYDKDF (reference sequence). CDR3 length: 15 residues. Deletions cut 0 bases from V and 1 base from J, with 7 bases between. The CDR3 sequence: CATSRERMSNQPQHF. The CDR3 DNA sequence: TGTGCCACCAGCAGAGAGCGGATGAGCAATCAGCCCCAGCATTTT.

The chain uses TRBV28 and TRBJ1-6; D is undetermined. Looked up from germline, CDR1 is MDHEN and CDR2 is SYDVKM. The germline V and J ends were trimmed by 2 bases and 6 bases, with 5 bases remaining between them. The length of the CDR3 is 13 residues. The CDR3 DNA sequence: TGTGCCAGCAGTTTAATTCTTAATTCACCCCTCCACTTT. Protein: CASSLILNSPLHF.

This clone was seen a few times. The CDR3 loop reads CASSLSGPQGHIQYF. As DNA, the CDR3 is TGTGCCAGCAGTTTATCCGGGCCCCAAGGGCACATTCAGTACTTC. This rearrangement joins TRBV28 to TRBJ2-4; D unclear. CDR3 length equals 15 residues. Looked up from germline, CDR1 is MDHEN and CDR2 is SYDVKM. V shed 1 base and J shed 8 bases, with 15 bases lying between them.

This clone appeared once. The chain combines TRBV21-1 with TRBJ2-2; no DNA check was done on the table's D call, TRBD2. TRBV21-1 is a pseudogene. The CDR3 length is 18 residues. The CDR3 spells CASSISTSGGSNTGELFF. The CDR3 DNA follows: TGTGCCAGCAGCATCTCGACTAGCGGGGGGTCGAACACCGGGGAGCTGTTTTTT.

Only a few counts were recorded for this clone. This chain joins TRBV6-6 and TRBJ2-7; 7 bases are shared with TRBD1. The CDR3 runs 12 residues. V lost 4 bases and J lost 4; bases outside the gene matches: 1. The germline V gene has CDR1 MNHNY and CDR2 SVGAGI (reference sequence). CDR3: CASSSQGYEQYF. DNA for the CDR3: TGTGCCAGCAGTTCACAGGGGTACGAGCAGTACTTC.

This rearrangement joins TRBV7-9 to TRBJ1-5; TRBD1 agrees at 8 bases. The CDR3 length is 14 residues. Trimming removed 5 bases from V and 4 bases from J; junction bases left unmatched: 4. CDR1 SEHNR and CDR2 FQNEAQ come from the germline V gene (reference sequence). The CDR3 is CASSRTGSNQPQHF. In DNA form, the CDR3 reads TGTGCCAGCAGCCGGACAGGGTCTAATCAGCCCCAGCATTTT.

Only one count was recorded for this clone. The CDR3 nucleotides are TGTGCCAGCAGTTATGGGCAGGGGGCTCATGATGAGCAGTTCTTC. It codes for CASSYGQGAHDEQFF. The chain links TRBV6-5 to TRBJ2-1; 8 bases fit TRBD1. The CDR3 contains 15 residues. Germline lookup yields CDR1 MNHEY and CDR2 SVGAGI. The V and J ends lost 3 bases and 8 bases, in that order; junction bases with no gene match: 9.